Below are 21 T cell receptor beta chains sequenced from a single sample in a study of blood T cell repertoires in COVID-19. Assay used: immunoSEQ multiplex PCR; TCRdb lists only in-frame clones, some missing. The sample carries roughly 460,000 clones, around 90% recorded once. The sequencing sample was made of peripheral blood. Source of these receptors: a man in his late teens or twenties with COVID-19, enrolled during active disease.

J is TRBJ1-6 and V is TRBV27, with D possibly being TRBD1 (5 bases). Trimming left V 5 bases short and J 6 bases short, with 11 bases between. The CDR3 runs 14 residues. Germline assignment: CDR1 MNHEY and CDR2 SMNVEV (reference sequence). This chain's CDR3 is CASSVAGGNSPLHF. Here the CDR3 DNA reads TGTGCCAGCAGTGTAGCCGGGGGTAATTCACCCCTCCACTTT.

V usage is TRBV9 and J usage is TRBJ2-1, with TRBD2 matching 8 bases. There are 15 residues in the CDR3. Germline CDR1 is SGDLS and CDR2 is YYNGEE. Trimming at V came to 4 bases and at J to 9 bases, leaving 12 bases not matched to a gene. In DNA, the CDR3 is TGTGCCAGCAGCCCTAGAGCGGGAGAACGGGGTGAGCAGTTCTTC. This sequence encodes CASSPRAGERGEQFF.

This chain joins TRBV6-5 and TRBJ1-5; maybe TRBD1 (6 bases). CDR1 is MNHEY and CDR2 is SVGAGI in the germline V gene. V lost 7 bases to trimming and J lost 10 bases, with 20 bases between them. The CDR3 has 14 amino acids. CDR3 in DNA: TGTGCCAGCACCCTGGACAGCGGCCCTGGACCCCAGCATTTT. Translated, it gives CASTLDSGPGPQHF.

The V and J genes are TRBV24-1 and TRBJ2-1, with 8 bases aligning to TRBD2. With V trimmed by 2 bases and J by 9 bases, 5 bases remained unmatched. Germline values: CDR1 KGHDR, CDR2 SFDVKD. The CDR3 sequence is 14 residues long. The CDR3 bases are TGTGCCACCAGTGATTCGGCGGGGGGCACTGAGCAGTTCTTC. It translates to CATSDSAGGTEQFF.

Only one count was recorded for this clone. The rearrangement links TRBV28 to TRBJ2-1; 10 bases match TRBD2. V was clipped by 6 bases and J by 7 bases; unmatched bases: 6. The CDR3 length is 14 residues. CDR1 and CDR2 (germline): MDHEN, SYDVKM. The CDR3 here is CASSLGLAANEQFF. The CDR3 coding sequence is TGTGCCAGCAGCCTTGGACTAGCGGCGAATGAGCAGTTCTTC.

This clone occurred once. The DNA for the CDR3 is TGTGCCAGCAGGACCTGGAGACAGGGCGGGCAGTTCTTC. Translation: CASRTWRQGGQFF. The chain uses TRBV6-5 and TRBJ2-1; 7 bases map to TRBD1. The CDR3 loop spans 13 amino acids. J lost 12 bases, V lost 6 bases, and 11 bases had no gene match. From germline, CDR1 is MNHEY and CDR2 SVGAGI.

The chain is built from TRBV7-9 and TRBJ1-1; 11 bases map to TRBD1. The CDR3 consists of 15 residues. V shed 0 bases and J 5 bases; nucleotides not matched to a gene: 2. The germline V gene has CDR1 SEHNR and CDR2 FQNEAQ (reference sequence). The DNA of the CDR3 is TGTGCCAGCAGCTTAGCAGGGACAGGGGGGACTGAAGCTTTCTTT. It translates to CASSLAGTGGTEAFF. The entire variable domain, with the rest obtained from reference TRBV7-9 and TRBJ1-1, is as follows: DTGVSQNPRHKITKRGQNVTFRCDPISEHNRLYWYRQTLGQGPEFLTYFQNEAQLEKSRLLSDRFSAERPKGSFSTLEIQRTEQGDSAMYLCASSLAGTGGTEAFFGQGTRLTVV.

The CDR3 DNA reads TGTGCCAGCAACGCAGGGAACACTGAAGCTTTCTTT. Residues: CASNAGNTEAFF. The V and J genes are TRBV6-5 and TRBJ1-1; D remains ambiguous. The CDR3 has 12 residues. V lost 7 bases to trimming and J lost 1 base, with 7 bases between them. Looked up from germline, CDR1 is MNHEY and CDR2 is SVGAGI.

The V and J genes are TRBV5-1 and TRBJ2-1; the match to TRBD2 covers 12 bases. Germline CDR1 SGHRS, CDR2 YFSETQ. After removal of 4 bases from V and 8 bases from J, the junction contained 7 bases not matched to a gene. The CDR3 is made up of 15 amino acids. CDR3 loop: CASSLGTSGFYEQFF. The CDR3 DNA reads TGCGCCAGCAGCCTAGGGACTAGCGGGTTTTATGAGCAGTTCTTC.

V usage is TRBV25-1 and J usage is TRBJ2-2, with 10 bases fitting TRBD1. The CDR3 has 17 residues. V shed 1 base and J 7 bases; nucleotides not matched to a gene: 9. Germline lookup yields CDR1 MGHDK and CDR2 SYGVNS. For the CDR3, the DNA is TGTGCCAGCAGTGAATCTGGGACAGGGGATTTTAGCGGGGAGCTGTTTTTT. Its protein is CASSESGTGDFSGELFF.

CDR3 DNA sequence: TGTGCCACCGCCCCCAGCGGGAACACCGGGGAGCTGTTTTTT. Amino acids: CATAPSGNTGELFF. V and J are TRBV2 and TRBJ2-2; weak D call: TRBD2 (5 bases). CDR3 length: 14 amino acids. Germline V gene lookup returns CDR1 SNHLY and CDR2 FYNNEI. V was pared by 10 bases and J by 1 base, with 13 bases between.

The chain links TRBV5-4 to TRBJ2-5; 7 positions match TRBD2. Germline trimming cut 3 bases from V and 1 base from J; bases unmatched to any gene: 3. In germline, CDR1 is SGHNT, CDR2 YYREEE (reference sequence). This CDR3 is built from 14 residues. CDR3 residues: CASSSAGFQETQYF. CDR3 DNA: TGTGCCAGCAGCTCAGCGGGGTTCCAAGAGACCCAGTACTTC.

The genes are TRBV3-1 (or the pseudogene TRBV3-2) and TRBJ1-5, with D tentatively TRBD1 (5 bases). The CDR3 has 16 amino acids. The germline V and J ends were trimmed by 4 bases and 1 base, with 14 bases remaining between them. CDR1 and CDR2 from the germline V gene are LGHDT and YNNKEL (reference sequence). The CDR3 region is CASSLSGTASNQPQHF. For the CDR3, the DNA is TGTGCCAGCAGCCTTTCCGGGACTGCAAGCAATCAGCCCCAGCATTTT.

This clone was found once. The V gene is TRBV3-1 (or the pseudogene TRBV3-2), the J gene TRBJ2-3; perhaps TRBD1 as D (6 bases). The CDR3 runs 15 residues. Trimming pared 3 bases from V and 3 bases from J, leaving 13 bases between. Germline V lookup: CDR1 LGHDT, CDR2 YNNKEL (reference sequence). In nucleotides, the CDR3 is TGTGCCAGCAGCCAGGTGGACAGCGATACAGATACGCAGTATTTT. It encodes CASSQVDSDTDTQYF.

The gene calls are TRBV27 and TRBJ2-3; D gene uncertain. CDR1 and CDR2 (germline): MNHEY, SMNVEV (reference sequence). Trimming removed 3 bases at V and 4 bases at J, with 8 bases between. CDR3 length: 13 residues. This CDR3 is CASSFAAADTQYF. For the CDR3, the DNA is TGTGCCAGCAGTTTTGCTGCGGCAGATACGCAGTATTTT.

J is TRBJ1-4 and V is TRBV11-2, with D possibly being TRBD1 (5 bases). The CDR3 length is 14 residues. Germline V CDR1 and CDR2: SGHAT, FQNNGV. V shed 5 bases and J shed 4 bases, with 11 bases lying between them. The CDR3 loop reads CASSGAGINEKLFF. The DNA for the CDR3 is TGTGCCAGCAGCGGAGCAGGGATTAATGAAAAACTGTTTTTT.

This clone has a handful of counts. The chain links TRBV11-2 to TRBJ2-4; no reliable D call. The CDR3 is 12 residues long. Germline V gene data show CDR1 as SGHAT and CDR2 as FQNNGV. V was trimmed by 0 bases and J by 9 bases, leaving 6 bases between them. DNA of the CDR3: TGTGCCAGCAGCTTAGATCGGGTCATTCAGTACTTC. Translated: CASSLDRVIQYF. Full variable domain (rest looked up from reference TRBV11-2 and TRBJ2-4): EAGVAQSPRYKIIEKRQSVAFWCNPISGHATLYWYQQILGQGPKLLIQFQNNGVVDDSQLPKDRFSAERLKGVDSTLKIQPAKLEDSAVYLCASSLDRVIQYFGAGTRLSVL.

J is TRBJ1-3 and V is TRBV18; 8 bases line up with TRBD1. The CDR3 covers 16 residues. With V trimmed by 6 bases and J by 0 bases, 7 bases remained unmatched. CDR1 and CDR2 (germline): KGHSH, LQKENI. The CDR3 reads CASSFQGAFSGNTIYF. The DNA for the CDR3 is TGTGCCAGCTCCTTCCAGGGGGCTTTCTCTGGAAACACCATATATTTT.

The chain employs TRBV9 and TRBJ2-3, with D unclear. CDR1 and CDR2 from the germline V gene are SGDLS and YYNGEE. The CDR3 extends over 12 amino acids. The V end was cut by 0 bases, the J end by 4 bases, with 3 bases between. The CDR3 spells CASSVGADTQYF. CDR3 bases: TGTGCCAGCAGCGTAGGAGCAGATACGCAGTATTTT.

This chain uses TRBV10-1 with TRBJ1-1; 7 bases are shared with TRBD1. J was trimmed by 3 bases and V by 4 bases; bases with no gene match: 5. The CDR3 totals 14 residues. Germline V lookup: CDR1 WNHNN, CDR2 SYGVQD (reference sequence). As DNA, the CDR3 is TGCGCCAGCAGTGCCGGACAGGTCGACACTGAAGCTTTCTTT. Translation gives CASSAGQVDTEAFF.

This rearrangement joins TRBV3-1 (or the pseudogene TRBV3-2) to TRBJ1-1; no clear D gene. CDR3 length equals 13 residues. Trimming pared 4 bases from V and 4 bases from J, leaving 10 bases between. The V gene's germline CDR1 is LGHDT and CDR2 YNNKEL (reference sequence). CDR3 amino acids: CASSLEGGTEAFF. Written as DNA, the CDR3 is TGTGCCAGCAGCCTAGAGGGAGGCACTGAAGCTTTCTTT.